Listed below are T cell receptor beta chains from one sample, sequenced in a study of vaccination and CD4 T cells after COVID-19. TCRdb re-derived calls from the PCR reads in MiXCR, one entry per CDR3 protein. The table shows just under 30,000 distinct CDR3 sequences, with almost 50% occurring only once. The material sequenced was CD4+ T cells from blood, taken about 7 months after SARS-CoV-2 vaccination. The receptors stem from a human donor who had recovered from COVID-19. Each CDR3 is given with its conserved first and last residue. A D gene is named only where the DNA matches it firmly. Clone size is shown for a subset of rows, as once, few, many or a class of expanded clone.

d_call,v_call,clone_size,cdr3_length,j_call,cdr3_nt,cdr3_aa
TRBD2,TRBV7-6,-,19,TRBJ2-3,TGTGCCAGCAGCTTAGGCCCACGGGCTAGCGGGCCGCACACAGATACGCAGTATTTT,CASSLGPRASGPHTDTQYF
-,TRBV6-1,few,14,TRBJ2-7,TGTGCCAGCAGAGAGGGGCCGAGCTCCTACGAGCAGTACTTC,CASREGPSSYEQYF
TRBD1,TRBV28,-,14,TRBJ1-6,TGTGCCAGCAGGTCAGGACAGGGCTATTCACCCCTCCACTTT,CASRSGQGYSPLHF
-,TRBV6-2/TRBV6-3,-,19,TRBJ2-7,TGTGCCAGCAGTTACCGACCTCGAGGGGCCCCCACCATACCCTACGAGCAGTACTTC,CASSYRPRGAPTIPYEQYF
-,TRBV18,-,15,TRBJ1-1,TGTGCCAGCTCACCACGTCAGGACTGGAACACTGAAGCTTTCTTT,CASSPRQDWNTEAFF
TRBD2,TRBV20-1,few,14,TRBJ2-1,TGCAGTGCAGTGGGGCCCGCGGGAGGCAATGAGCAGTTCTTC,CSAVGPAGGNEQFF
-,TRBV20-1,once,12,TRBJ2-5,TGCAGTGCTAGCCGCCGGGGGGAGACCCAGTACTTC,CSASRRGETQYF
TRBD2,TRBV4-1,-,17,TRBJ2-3,TGCGCCAGCAGCCCACCTTGGGCCAGCGGGAGAACAGATACGCAGTATTTT,CASSPPWASGRTDTQYF
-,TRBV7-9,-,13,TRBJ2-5,TGTGCCAGCAGCTTAGCGGGAGCGGAGACCCAGTACTTC,CASSLAGAETQYF
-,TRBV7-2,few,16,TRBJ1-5,TGTGCCAGCAGCTCCCGGGGGGGAGGAATGGGTCAGCCCCAGCATTTT,CASSSRGGGMGQPQHF
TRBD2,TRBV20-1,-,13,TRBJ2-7,TGCAGTGCTAAAGACCCTGCCGGGGGGGAGCAGTACTTC,CSAKDPAGGEQYF
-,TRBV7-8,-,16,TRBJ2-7,TGTGCCAGCAGCTTACCAAATCCCTACGAGCGGCATCCTGAGTACTTC,CASSLPNPYERHPEYF
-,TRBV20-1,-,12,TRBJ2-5,TGCAGTGCTAGGGCAACCCAAGAGACCCAGTACTTC,CSARATQETQYF
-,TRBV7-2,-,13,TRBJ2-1,TGTGCCAGCAGCTTAGACCCTATCAATGAGCAGTTCTTC,CASSLDPINEQFF
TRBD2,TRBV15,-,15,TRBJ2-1,TGTGCCACCAGCAGAGATCGGGCGGGAGGCCATGAGCAGTTCTTC,CATSRDRAGGHEQFF
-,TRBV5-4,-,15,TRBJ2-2,TGTGCCAGCAGCAACCCGATGACGAACACCGGGGAGCTGTTTTTT,CASSNPMTNTGELFF
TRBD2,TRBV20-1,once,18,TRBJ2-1,TGCAGTGCTACCGGGACTAGCGGGAGGTTAAGCTCCTACAATGAGCAGTTCTTC,CSATGTSGRLSSYNEQFF
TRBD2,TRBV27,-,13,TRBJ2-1,TGTGCCAGCAGCCTAGCGGGGGACAATGAGCAGTTCTTC,CASSLAGDNEQFF
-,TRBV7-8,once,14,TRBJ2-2,TGTGCCAGCAGCTTAAGTCTTAACACCGGGGAGCTGTTTTTT,CASSLSLNTGELFF
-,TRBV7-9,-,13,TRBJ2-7,TGTGCCAGCAGCCCTAATCAGGGGTACGAGCAGTACTTC,CASSPNQGYEQYF
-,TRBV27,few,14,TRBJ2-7,TGTGCCAGCAGTTTATCCCACCAGGGGAACGAGCAGTACTTC,CASSLSHQGNEQYF
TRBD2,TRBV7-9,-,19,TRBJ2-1,TGTGCCAGCAGCTCCCCCCTTACTACTAGCGGGATTAGCTACAATGAGCAGTTCTTC,CASSSPLTTSGISYNEQFF
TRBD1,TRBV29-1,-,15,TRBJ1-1,TGCAGCGTCACCGGGACAGGGGGCCTGAACACTGAAGCTTTCTTT,CSVTGTGGLNTEAFF
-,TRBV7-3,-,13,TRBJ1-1,TGTGCCAGCAGCTTAACTAGGGGGACTGAAGCTTTCTTT,CASSLTRGTEAFF
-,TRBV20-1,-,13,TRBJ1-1,TGCAGTGCTAGGATTGGGGGACGTCCTGAAGCTTTCTTT,CSARIGGRPEAFF
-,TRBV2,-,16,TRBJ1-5,TGTGCCAGCAGTGGAACCGGGGCCTTGGGCAATCAGCCCCAGCATTTT,CASSGTGALGNQPQHF
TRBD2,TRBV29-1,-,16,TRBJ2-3,TGCAGCGTTGAAAGGGCTAGCGGGAGTCTGGCAGATACGCAGTATTTT,CSVERASGSLADTQYF
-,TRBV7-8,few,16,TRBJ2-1,TGTGCCAGCAGCCCACTCGGGGGTACAGTCTACAATGAGCAGTTCTTC,CASSPLGGTVYNEQFF